Below, 23 T cell receptor beta chains from the same sample are listed, as sequenced in a study of T cells in narcolepsy. Some clones are missing from TCRdb's copy, which holds only in-frame ones; the method was immunoSEQ multiplex PCR. The sample contains about 33,000 clones, around 80% of which appear only once. The sequencing sample was made of CD45RA- memory CD4+ T cells from PBMCs. These receptors all come from a human donor with narcolepsy.

V gene TRBV6-6 combines with J gene TRBJ1-2, with 9 bases aligning to TRBD1. J was trimmed by 8 bases and V by 2 bases; bases with no gene match: 9. Germline V gives CDR1 MNHNY, CDR2 SVGAGI (reference sequence). This CDR3 spans 15 amino acids. The CDR3 spells CASSYDDRGIWGYTF. The CDR3 DNA sequence: TGTGCCAGCAGTTACGATGACAGGGGGATTTGGGGCTACACCTTC.

The chain carries TRBV7-8 and TRBJ1-1; 9 bases are shared with TRBD1. In germline, CDR1 is SGHVS, CDR2 FQNEAQ. This CDR3 contains 15 residues. J lost 1 base, V lost 5 bases, and 5 bases had no gene match. This CDR3 is CASSPNRGPNTEAFF. CDR3 DNA: TGTGCCAGCAGCCCCAACAGGGGGCCGAACACTGAAGCTTTCTTT.

The chain joins TRBV6-6 to TRBJ1-2, with 7 bases identical to TRBD1. Germline CDR1 reads MNHNY; CDR2 reads SVGAGI (reference sequence). Germline trimming cut 6 bases from V and 3 bases from J; bases unmatched to any gene: 7. The CDR3 totals 14 residues. This chain's CDR3 is CASRGRDSHYGYTF. The CDR3 nucleotides are TGTGCCAGCAGGGGGCGGGACAGTCACTATGGCTACACCTTC.

The chain links TRBV9 to TRBJ2-1; D might be TRBD1 (5 bases). V lost 3 bases and J lost 0, with 13 bases in between. There are 16 residues in the CDR3. The germline gives CDR1 SGDLS, CDR2 YYNGEE. This chain's CDR3 is CASSGVARGSYNEQFF. The CDR3 DNA reads as TGTGCCAGCAGCGGCGTGGCTAGGGGCTCCTACAATGAGCAGTTCTTC.

The chain uses TRBV11-3 and TRBJ2-2; a possible D gene is TRBD2 (6 bases). The CDR3 contains 16 residues. Looked up from germline, CDR1 is SGHNT and CDR2 is YENEEA. V was trimmed by 0 bases and J by 7 bases, leaving 15 bases between them. The CDR3 region is CASSLDRGSGVGELFF. For the CDR3, the DNA is TGTGCCAGCAGCTTAGATCGGGGGAGCGGCGTCGGGGAGCTGTTTTTT.

To note about this clone: The junction differs from germline at one of its ends, possibly a read error. This chain joins TRBV6-5 and TRBJ2-3; TRBD1 matches at 11 bases. Germline CDR1 reads MNHEY; CDR2 reads SVGAGI. The CDR3 sequence is 13 residues long. The CDR3 is CASSVKIGTGGHF. In nucleotides, the CDR3 is TGTGCCAGCAGCGTAAAAATCGGGACAGGGGGACATTTT.

The V call is TRBV6-5, the J call TRBJ1-2; a weak D match, TRBD1 (6 bases). There are 14 residues in the CDR3. Between the trimmed V and J ends, which lost 0 bases and 6 bases, there was a span of 11 bases. Germline loops: CDR1 MNHEY, CDR2 SVGAGI. CDR3 sequence: CASSYSIGGHGYTF. The DNA for the CDR3 is TGTGCCAGCAGTTACTCGATCGGGGGGCATGGCTACACCTTC.

The rearrangement uses TRBV13 and TRBJ1-1; 8 bases line up with TRBD1. V dropped 5 bases and J dropped 8; count of bases not matched to a gene: 7. Germline CDR1 reads PRHDT; CDR2 reads FYEKMQ (reference sequence). The CDR3 consists of 13 residues. The CDR3: CASSLGQAAEAFF. CDR3 in DNA: TGTGCCAGCAGCCTGGGACAGGCAGCGGAAGCTTTCTTT.

The chain uses TRBV27 and TRBJ2-1; TRBD2 might be the D (6 bases). The CDR3 is made up of 15 amino acids. Trimming left V 2 bases short and J 0 bases short, with 8 bases between. From germline, CDR1 is MNHEY and CDR2 SMNVEV (reference sequence). Here the CDR3 DNA reads TGTGCCAGCAGTTTACGGGAGAGCTCCTACAATGAGCAGTTCTTC. Residues: CASSLRESSYNEQFF.

The genes are TRBV28 and TRBJ1-1; D is perhaps TRBD1 (6 bases). The germline V gene encodes CDR1 MDHEN and CDR2 SYDVKM. The CDR3 totals 12 residues. Trimming left V 8 bases short and J 4 bases short, with 11 bases between. In DNA, the CDR3 is TGTGCCAGCGGGGGCTTGGGCACTGAAGCTTTCTTT. This gives the protein CASGGLGTEAFF.

This chain connects TRBV6-5 to TRBJ1-1; 7 nucleotides line up with TRBD1. Looked up from germline, CDR1 is MNHEY and CDR2 is SVGAGI. The V and J ends lost 0 bases and 1 base, in that order; junction bases with no gene match: 2. This CDR3 has 15 amino acids. In DNA, the CDR3 is TGTGCCAGCAGTTACTCGCGACAGGGGAACACTGAAGCTTTCTTT. Translating gives CASSYSRQGNTEAFF.

J is TRBJ1-1 and V is TRBV15; D gene uncertain. The CDR3 has 15 residues. Germline V gene data show CDR1 as LNHNV and CDR2 as YYDKDF (reference sequence). V lost 0 bases and J lost 9, with 17 bases in between. CDR3 nucleotides: TGTGCCACCAGCAGAGATCAAGTCGAAAGCCCTCAAGCTTTCTTT. Residues: CATSRDQVESPQAFF.

The V call is TRBV19, the J call TRBJ2-7; D unresolved. The CDR3 spans 14 residues. Trimming left V 7 bases short and J 2 bases short, with 15 bases between. Looked up from germline, CDR1 is LNHDA and CDR2 is SQIVND (reference sequence). The CDR3 DNA sequence: TGTGCCAGTAACGAAAAAGGGATCACCTACGAGCAGTACTTC. Translation: CASNEKGITYEQYF.

The rearrangement links TRBV18 to TRBJ2-5; D unresolved. Trimming took off 2 bases at V and 1 base at J, with 5 bases between the two ends. The CDR3 runs 13 residues. Germline V gene sequence: CDR1 KGHSH, CDR2 LQKENI. CDR3 sequence reads: CASSPAAQETQYF. The CDR3 coding sequence is TGTGCCAGCTCACCAGCGGCCCAAGAGACCCAGTACTTC.

V and J are TRBV28 and TRBJ2-2; maybe TRBD2 (6 bases). The CDR3 runs 15 residues. Trimming stripped 3 bases from V and 0 bases from J, with 8 bases between. The germline CDR1 and CDR2 sequences are MDHEN and SYDVKM. The CDR3 spells CASSFGGSNTGELFF. The CDR3 bases are TGTGCCAGCAGTTTTGGGGGGTCGAACACCGGGGAGCTGTTTTTT.

This chain uses TRBV7-2 with TRBJ2-2, with D perhaps TRBD2 (5 bases). This CDR3 has 15 residues. Germline CDR1 SGHTA, CDR2 FQGNSA. V was trimmed by 0 bases and J by 8 bases, leaving 13 bases between them. CDR3 in amino acids: CASSLAGGLGGELFF. The CDR3 DNA reads as TGTGCCAGCAGCTTAGCGGGCGGGCTCGGAGGGGAGCTGTTTTTT.

The J gene is TRBJ2-5, the V gene TRBV5-6; D not certain. Germline CDR1 is SGHDT and CDR2 is YYEEEE. The V end was cut by 0 bases, the J end by 1 base, with 4 bases between. This CDR3 region has 13 residues. The CDR3, as DNA: TGTGCCAGCAGCTTGGACCCCCAAGAGACCCAGTACTTC. Protein sequence: CASSLDPQETQYF.

With regard to this clone: The sample carries other DNA sequences with the same CDR3. This sequence joins TRBV2 and TRBJ2-1; 8 bases match TRBD2. CDR1 and CDR2 (germline): SNHLY, FYNNEI. The CDR3 consists of 15 residues. V shed 6 bases, J shed 0 bases, and the junction held 4 bases outside the gene matches. The chain's CDR3 is CASSVGLASYNEQFF. Here the CDR3 DNA reads TGTGCCAGCAGCGTCGGACTAGCCTCCTACAATGAGCAGTTCTTC.

This clone showed up just once. The chain combines TRBV5-1 with TRBJ2-7, with a weak D call TRBD2 (6 bases). V lost 3 bases and J lost 7, with 17 bases in between. Per germline, CDR1 SGHRS and CDR2 YFSETQ. The CDR3 length is 14 residues. CDR3 nucleotide sequence: TGCGCCAGCAGCTACGGAACTAGCTCTCGGGAGCAGTACTTC. It translates to CASSYGTSSREQYF.

This clone came up once. V usage is TRBV29-1 and J usage is TRBJ2-3; no clear D. Germline-derived CDR1 and CDR2 are SQVTM and ANQGSEA. V was pared by 5 bases and J by 6 bases, with 9 bases between. The CDR3 has 11 amino acids. The CDR3 region is CSVRFSDTQYF. Here the CDR3 DNA reads TGCAGCGTTCGATTCTCGGATACGCAGTATTTT.

This rearrangement joins TRBV7-9 to TRBJ1-2; TRBD1 is a possible D gene (6 bases). CDR3 length: 13 residues. The V and J ends lost 6 bases and 12 bases respectively, with 20 bases between them. Germline lookup yields CDR1 SEHNR and CDR2 FQNEAQ (reference sequence). The CDR3 region is CASSPPGAVINTF. The CDR3 nucleotides are TGTGCCAGCAGTCCACCGGGGGCAGTGATTAACACCTTC. The variable domain in full, completed from reference TRBV7-9 and TRBJ1-2, reads DTGVSQNPRHKITKRGQNVTFRCDPISEHNRLYWYRQTLGQGPEFLTYFQNEAQLEKSRLLSDRFSAERPKGSFSTLEIQRTEQGDSAMYLCASSPPGAVINTFGSGTRLTVV.

V usage is TRBV11-2 and J usage is TRBJ2-3; D remains ambiguous. This CDR3 region has 16 residues. Germline assignment: CDR1 SGHAT and CDR2 FQNNGV. V was cut by 1 base and J by 4 bases, with 15 bases left in between. CDR3: CASSLGVVFAADTQYF. CDR3 coding DNA: TGTGCCAGCAGCTTAGGGGTGGTGTTTGCGGCAGATACGCAGTATTTT.

The genes are TRBV15 and TRBJ2-1; no definite D call. Trimming shortened V by 1 base and J by 0 bases, and 10 bases separated the two germline ends. CDR1 and CDR2 from the germline V gene are LNHNV and YYDKDF (reference sequence). The CDR3 runs to 16 residues. The CDR3 region is CATSRANPSSYNEQFF. CDR3 in DNA: TGTGCCACCAGCAGAGCTAATCCAAGCTCCTACAATGAGCAGTTCTTC.